This T cell receptor beta chain was found in a study of shared clonotypes between healthy human individuals. Germline CDR1 reads MDHEN; CDR2 reads SYDVKM. This CDR3 has 15 amino acids. The V gene lost 7 bases and the J gene lost 2 bases, with 14 bases spanning the gap. Cells designated naive CD8 were CD45RO-negative and were positively selected for CCR7, with terminally differentiated effector memory CD45RA+ cells excluded. Only in-frame clones appear in the TCRdb table, and some are missing; sequencing was by immunoSEQ multiplex PCR. The table has around 600,000 clones, around 96% seen once; the top ten hold approximately 0.12%.

The sequence came from a woman aged 30 to 39 in good health. The chain has TRBV28 and TRBJ2-2; D is possibly TRBD1 or TRBD2 (5 bases each). Sequencing was carried out using naive CD8+ T cells sorted from blood. This chain's CDR3 is CASTLGPLNTGELFF. The CDR3 nucleotides read TGTGCCAGCACCCTGGGACCCCTTAACACCGGGGAGCTGTTTTTT.